This TCR beta chain was sequenced in a study of blood T cell repertoires in COVID-19. The table came from immunoSEQ multiplex PCR; TCRdb's copy has only in-frame clones and leaves some out. Seen here are 140,000 to 150,000 clones, almost 80% observed once, and the top ten hold approximately 8%. The TCR comes from a man aged 45-60 years with active or convalescent COVID-19. What was sequenced was peripheral blood.

This CDR3 reads CASSEGHEPAEAFF. CDR3 nucleotides: TGCGCCAGCAGTGAGGGACACGAACCTGCTGAAGCTTTCTTT. The J gene is TRBJ1-1, the V gene TRBV5-1; tentatively, D is TRBD1 (6 bases). This CDR3 has 14 residues. V shed 5 bases and J shed 6 bases, with 17 bases lying between them. CDR1 is SGHRS and CDR2 is YFSETQ in the germline V gene.